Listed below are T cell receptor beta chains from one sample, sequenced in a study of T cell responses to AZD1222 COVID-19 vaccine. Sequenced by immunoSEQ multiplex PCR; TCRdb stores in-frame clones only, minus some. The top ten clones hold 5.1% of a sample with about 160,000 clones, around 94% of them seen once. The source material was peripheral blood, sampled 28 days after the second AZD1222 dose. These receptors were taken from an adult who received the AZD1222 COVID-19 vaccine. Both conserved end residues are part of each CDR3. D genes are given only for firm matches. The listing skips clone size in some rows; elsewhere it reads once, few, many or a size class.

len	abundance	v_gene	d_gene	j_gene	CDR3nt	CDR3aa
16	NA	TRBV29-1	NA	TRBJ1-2	TGCAGCGTTGGGGGCCGGGAGACCCAAGCTAACTATGGCTACACCTTC	CSVGGRETQANYGYTF
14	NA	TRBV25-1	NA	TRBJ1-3	TGTGCCAGCAGTGATCGGGGGGTAGGAAACACCATATATTTT	CASSDRGVGNTIYF
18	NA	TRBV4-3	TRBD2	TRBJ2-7	TGCGCCAGCAGCCGAAAATGGGCTAGCGGGAGTAACTCTTACGAGCAGTACTTC	CASSRKWASGSNSYEQYF
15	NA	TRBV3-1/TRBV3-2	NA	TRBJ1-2	TGTGCCAGCAGCCAAGTACACGGGGGAGGCTATGGCTACACCTTC	CASSQVHGGGYGYTF
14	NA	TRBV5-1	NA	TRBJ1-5	TGCGCCAGCAGCTTGGGGACCCTCAATCAGCCCCAGCATTTT	CASSLGTLNQPQHF
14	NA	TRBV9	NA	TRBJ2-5	TGTGCCAGCAGCCGAGGACCCGAGGAAGAGACCCAGTACTTC	CASSRGPEEETQYF
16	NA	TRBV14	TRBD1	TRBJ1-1	TGTGCCAGCAGCCTTCGGACAGGGCAAAGGAACACTGAAGCTTTCTTT	CASSLRTGQRNTEAFF
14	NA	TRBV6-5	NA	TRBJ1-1	TGTGCCAGCAGCGCACAGGGCTCGAACACTGAAGCTTTCTTT	CASSAQGSNTEAFF
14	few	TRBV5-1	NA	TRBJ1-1	TGCGCCACCAATAGGGGCCCAGGCAACACTGAAGCTTTCTTT	CATNRGPGNTEAFF
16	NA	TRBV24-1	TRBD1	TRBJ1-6	TGTGCCACCAGTGATTCCCGACAGGGAAGTAATTCACCCCTCCACTTT	CATSDSRQGSNSPLHF
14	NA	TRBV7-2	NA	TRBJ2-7	TGTGCCAGCAGCCCAGGGGTGGGGGACTACGAGCAGTACTTC	CASSPGVGDYEQYF
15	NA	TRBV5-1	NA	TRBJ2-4	TGCGCCAGCAGCTTGGCCCAGGTATTCAGGGACATTCAGTACTTC	CASSLAQVFRDIQYF
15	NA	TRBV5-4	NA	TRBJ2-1	TGTGCCAGCAGCTTTGGGGGAATGTCGTACAATGAGCAGTTCTTC	CASSFGGMSYNEQFF
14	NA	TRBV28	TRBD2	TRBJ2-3	TGTGCCAGCTGGACTAGCGGGACGTCTGATACGCAGTATTTT	CASWTSGTSDTQYF
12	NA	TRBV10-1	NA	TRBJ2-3	TGCGCCAGCGGACAAACTACAGATACGCAGTATTTT	CASGQTTDTQYF
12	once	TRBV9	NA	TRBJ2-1	TGTGCCAGCAGCGTAGGAATGTATGAGCAGTTCTTC	CASSVGMYEQFF